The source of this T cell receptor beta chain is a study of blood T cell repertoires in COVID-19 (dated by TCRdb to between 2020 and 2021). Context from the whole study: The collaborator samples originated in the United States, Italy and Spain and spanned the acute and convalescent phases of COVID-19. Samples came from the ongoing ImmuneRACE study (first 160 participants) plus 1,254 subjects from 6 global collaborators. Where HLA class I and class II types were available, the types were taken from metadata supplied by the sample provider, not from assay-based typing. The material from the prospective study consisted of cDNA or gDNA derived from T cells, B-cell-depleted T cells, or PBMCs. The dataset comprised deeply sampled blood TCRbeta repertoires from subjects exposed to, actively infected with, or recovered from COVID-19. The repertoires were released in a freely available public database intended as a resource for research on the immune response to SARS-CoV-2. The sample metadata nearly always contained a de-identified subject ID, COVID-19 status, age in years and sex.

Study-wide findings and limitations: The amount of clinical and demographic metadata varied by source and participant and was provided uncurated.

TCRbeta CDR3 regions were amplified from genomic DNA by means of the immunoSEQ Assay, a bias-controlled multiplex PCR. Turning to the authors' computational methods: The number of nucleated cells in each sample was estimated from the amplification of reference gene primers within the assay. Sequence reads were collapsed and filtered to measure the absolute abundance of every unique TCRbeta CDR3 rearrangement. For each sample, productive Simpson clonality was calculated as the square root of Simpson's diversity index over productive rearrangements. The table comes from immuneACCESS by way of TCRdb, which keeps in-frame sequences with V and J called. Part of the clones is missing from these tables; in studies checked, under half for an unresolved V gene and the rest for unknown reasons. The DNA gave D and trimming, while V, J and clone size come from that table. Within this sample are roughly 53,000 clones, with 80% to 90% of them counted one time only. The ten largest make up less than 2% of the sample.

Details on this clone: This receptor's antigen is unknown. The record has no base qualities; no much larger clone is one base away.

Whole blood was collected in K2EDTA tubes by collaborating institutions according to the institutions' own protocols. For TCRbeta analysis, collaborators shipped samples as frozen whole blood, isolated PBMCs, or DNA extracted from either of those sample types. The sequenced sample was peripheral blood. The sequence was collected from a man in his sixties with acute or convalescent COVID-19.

Read as DNA, the sequence is TGCGCCAGCAGCCCTGGCGGGATGTACGAGCAGTACTTC. This sequence encodes CASSPGGMYEQYF. The chain was built from TRBV5-1 and TRBJ2-7; TRBD2 is possibly the D segment (6 matching bases). Reading the germline V gene gives CDR1 SGHRS and CDR2 YFSETQ. Spanning cysteine to phenylalanine, the CDR3 consists of 13 amino acids. Only CDR3 DNA is held: 39 bases, read in frame from base 1. Cut back by 4 bases and 4 bases, the V and J ends lie 12 bases apart.